The 26 T cell receptor beta chains below were found in one sample sequenced in a study of T cell changes during pregnancy in multiple sclerosis. Clones were read by immunoSEQ multiplex PCR, and TCRdb kept only the in-frame ones, dropping some. The sample contains some 51,000 clones, roughly 94% of which appear only once. The sequenced sample was CD4+ T cells from peripheral blood mononuclear cells, obtained in the first trimester of pregnancy. The receptors stem from a female donor with multiple sclerosis, enrolled in a pregnancy study.

V is TRBV9 and J is TRBJ1-2; 7 bases align to TRBD1. This CDR3 is 15 amino acids long. Germline V CDR1 and CDR2: SGDLS, YYNGEE. V was pared by 4 bases and J by 1 base, with 7 bases of the junction left unmatched. The chain's CDR3 is CASSPRDSRNYGYTF. CDR3 sequence (DNA): TGTGCCAGCAGCCCGCGGGACAGCCGTAACTATGGCTACACCTTC.

V and J are TRBV2 and TRBJ1-2, with 8 nucleotides matching TRBD1. The CDR3 runs to 15 residues. J lost 4 bases, V lost 0 bases, and 4 bases had no gene match. CDR1 and CDR2 from the germline V gene are SNHLY and FYNNEI. This CDR3 reads CASSEATTGVYGYTF. The CDR3 coding sequence is TGTGCCAGCAGTGAAGCTACGACAGGGGTCTATGGCTACACCTTC. Full variable domain (outside the CDR3, taken from reference TRBV2 and TRBJ1-2): EPEVTQTPSHQVTQMGQEVILRCVPISNHLYFYWYRQILGQKVEFLVSFYNNEISEKSEIFDDQFSVERPDGSNFTLKIRSTKLEDSAMYFCASSEATTGVYGYTFGSGTRLTVV.

The genes are TRBV6-5 and TRBJ2-7, with 11 nucleotides matching TRBD1. Germline-derived CDR1 and CDR2 are MNHEY and SVGAGI. This CDR3 comprises 15 residues. The V and J ends lost 6 bases and 3 bases, in that order; junction bases with no gene match: 7. CDR3 sequence reads: CASSPGQGAIYEQYF. For the CDR3, the DNA is TGTGCCAGCAGCCCCGGACAGGGGGCAATCTACGAGCAGTACTTC.

Only a few counts were recorded for this clone. V and J are TRBV5-1 and TRBJ2-5; D unclear. The CDR3 covers 15 residues. Germline V CDR1 and CDR2: SGHRS, YFSETQ. Between the trimmed V and J ends, which lost 0 bases and 5 bases, there was a span of 14 bases. The CDR3 region is CASSLGPAGGETQYF. The CDR3 region has the DNA TGCGCCAGCAGCTTGGGCCCCGCCGGCGGCGAGACCCAGTACTTC.

CDR3 residues: CAISESLGGRDGTEAFF. In DNA, the CDR3 is TGTGCCATCAGTGAGTCGTTGGGGGGGCGCGATGGCACTGAAGCTTTCTTT. V usage is TRBV10-3 and J usage is TRBJ1-1, with a possible D match to TRBD1 (6 bases). V lost 0 bases and J lost 4, with 18 bases in between. The CDR3 runs 17 residues. Germline V gene data show CDR1 as ENHRY and CDR2 as SYGVKD.

The chain joins TRBV19 to TRBJ1-1; D is possibly TRBD1 (5 bases). This CDR3 spans 13 amino acids. Trimming took off 10 bases at V and 5 bases at J, with 17 bases between the two ends. Germline V gene data show CDR1 as LNHDA and CDR2 as SQIVND (reference sequence). CDR3 DNA sequence: TGTGCCACCACCCGGTTGGGGGGGACTGAAGCTTTCTTT. Amino acid sequence: CATTRLGGTEAFF.

The CDR3, as DNA: TGTGCCAGCAGAGGGGGCATCGGGGCGCCGAACACCGGGGAGCTGTTTTTT. This gives the protein CASRGGIGAPNTGELFF. The chain links TRBV5-4 to TRBJ2-2; 7 nucleotides align to TRBD1. CDR1 and CDR2 from the germline V gene are SGHNT and YYREEE (reference sequence). The ends lost 5 bases at V and 0 bases at J; junction bases unmatched: 10. The CDR3 extends over 17 amino acids.

The gene calls are TRBV11-1 and TRBJ2-7; 9 bases match TRBD1. The CDR3 consists of 14 residues. V was pared by 4 bases and J by 7 bases, with 8 bases of the junction left unmatched. CDR1 is SGHAT and CDR2 is FQDESV in the germline V gene (reference sequence). The CDR3 nucleotides are TGTGCCAGCAGCTCCGGGACAGGGCTCGGGGAGCAGTACTTC. It codes for CASSSGTGLGEQYF.

This chain uses TRBV7-8 with TRBJ2-3; 7 bases fit TRBD2. V shed 5 bases and J 1 base; nucleotides not matched to a gene: 6. This CDR3 has 15 residues. CDR1 is SGHVS and CDR2 is FQNEAQ in the germline V gene. CDR3 DNA: TGTGCCAGCAGCCGGAGCGGGGCGGGCACAGATACGCAGTATTTT. Its protein product is CASSRSGAGTDTQYF.

The chain carries TRBV19 and TRBJ1-2; 7 bases fit TRBD1. The J segment lost 1 base and the V segment lost 2 bases, leaving 7 bases of the junction unmatched. CDR1 and CDR2 from the germline V gene are LNHDA and SQIVND (reference sequence). The CDR3 spans 16 residues. Here the CDR3 DNA reads TGTGCCAGTAGTATACGACAGGGCTCTGGTAACTATGGCTACACCTTC. It codes for CASSIRQGSGNYGYTF.

V gene TRBV7-6 combines with J gene TRBJ1-2, with 10 positions matching TRBD1. Per the germline V gene, CDR1 is SGHVS and CDR2 is FNYEAQ. V gave up 1 base and J gave up 4 bases; unmatched junction bases: 3. The CDR3 consists of 15 residues. The CDR3 nucleotides read TGTGCCAGCAGCTTAGAGACAGGGGGCCCCTATGGCTACACCTTC. Translating it yields CASSLETGGPYGYTF.

The V gene is TRBV23-1, the J gene TRBJ2-2; D not certain. TRBV23-1 is an open reading frame whose function is uncertain. The CDR3 extends over 14 amino acids. Trimming shortened V by 7 bases and J by 1 base, and 10 bases separated the two germline ends. CDR3 amino acids: CASTRKKNTGELFF. CDR3 DNA sequence: TGCGCCAGCACGCGAAAAAAGAACACCGGGGAGCTGTTTTTT.

V is TRBV5-1 and J is TRBJ2-1; 10 nucleotides line up with TRBD2. J was trimmed by 8 bases and V by 0 bases; bases with no gene match: 5. CDR3 size: 15 residues. From germline, CDR1 is SGHRS and CDR2 YFSETQ. DNA of the CDR3: TGCGCCAGCAGCTTGGAAGCGGGGGGGCCGGATGAGCAGTTCTTC. Protein product: CASSLEAGGPDEQFF.

This chain links TRBV7-9 with TRBJ2-3; 14 bases fit TRBD2. CDR3 length equals 17 residues. The V and J ends lost 5 bases and 3 bases, in that order; junction bases with no gene match: 7. Germline V CDR1 and CDR2: SEHNR, FQNEAQ (reference sequence). CDR3 DNA sequence: TGTGCCAGCAGCCCGACCGGACTAGCGGGGGGAACAGATACGCAGTATTTT. It specifies CASSPTGLAGGTDTQYF. The full variable domain, rest sourced from reference TRBV7-9 and TRBJ2-3, is DTGVSQNPRHKITKRGQNVTFRCDPISEHNRLYWYRQTLGQGPEFLTYFQNEAQLEKSRLLSDRFSAERPKGSFSTLEIQRTEQGDSAMYLCASSPTGLAGGTDTQYFGPGTRLTVL.

The J gene is TRBJ2-5, the V gene TRBV7-6; D is perhaps TRBD2 (6 bases). The CDR3 is 15 residues long. Per germline, CDR1 SGHVS and CDR2 FNYEAQ. V lost 6 bases and J lost 3, with 17 bases in between. The CDR3: CASRDPLGGKETQYF. In DNA, the CDR3 is TGTGCCAGCAGAGACCCCTTGGGGGGAAAAGAGACCCAGTACTTC.

The chain links TRBV30 to TRBJ2-1; maybe TRBD2 (6 bases). This CDR3 contains 16 residues. Trimming removed 1 base from V and 7 bases from J, with 20 bases in between. Germline V gene sequence: CDR1 GTSNPN, CDR2 SVGIG (reference sequence). Here the CDR3 DNA reads TGTGCCTGGAGTGGTCGGTCTTTGGGGGGAAGAAATGAGCAGTTCTTC. Encoded protein: CAWSGRSLGGRNEQFF.

The chain carries TRBV5-5 and TRBJ2-1, with 9 bases that match TRBD2. The ends lost 1 base at V and 1 base at J; junction bases unmatched: 15. The CDR3 is 20 residues long. Germline CDR1 reads SGHKS; CDR2 reads YYEKEE (reference sequence). The CDR3 here is CASSLHVDQRGGGSYNEQFF. As DNA, the CDR3 is TGTGCCAGCAGCTTGCACGTTGATCAGCGCGGGGGGGGATCCTACAATGAGCAGTTCTTC.

V gene TRBV7-9 combines with J gene TRBJ2-2, with 10 bases identical to TRBD1. CDR3 length: 18 residues. Trimming at V came to 5 bases and at J to 0 bases, leaving 9 bases not matched to a gene. Germline V gene data show CDR1 as SEHNR and CDR2 as FQNEAQ (reference sequence). In DNA, the CDR3 is TGTGCCAGCAGCACCCGGGACAGGGGTTTCGCGAACACCGGGGAGCTGTTTTTT. Its translation: CASSTRDRGFANTGELFF.

The gene calls are TRBV9 and TRBJ2-7; the match to TRBD2 covers 7 bases. The CDR3 consists of 15 residues. The V gene's germline CDR1 is SGDLS and CDR2 YYNGEE. The ends lost 4 bases at V and 2 bases at J; junction bases unmatched: 9. CDR3 DNA: TGTGCCAGCAGCTATGACCGGGACTACCCCTACGAGCAGTACTTC. It encodes CASSYDRDYPYEQYF.

This CDR3 is CAWRRTGTSGNNEQFF. CDR3 DNA sequence: TGTGCCTGGAGGCGAACCGGGACTAGCGGAAACAATGAGCAGTTCTTC. V and J are TRBV30 and TRBJ2-1; TRBD2 agrees at 11 bases. The ends lost 3 bases at V and 5 bases at J; junction bases unmatched: 9. The length of the CDR3 is 16 residues. Per the germline V gene, CDR1 is GTSNPN and CDR2 is SVGIG (reference sequence).

The CDR3 region is CSTSDRSNYGYTF. The CDR3 bases are TGCAGCACAAGTGACAGATCTAACTATGGCTACACCTTC. The chain carries TRBV29-1 and TRBJ1-2; D may be TRBD1 (5 bases). Trimming stripped 8 bases from V and 0 bases from J, with 13 bases between. There are 13 residues in the CDR3. Germline lookup yields CDR1 SQVTM and CDR2 ANQGSEA. The full variable domain, with the rest looked up from reference TRBV29-1 and TRBJ1-2, is SAVISQKPSRDICQRGTSLTIQCQVDSQVTMMFWYRQQPGQSLTLIATANQGSEATYESGFVIDKFPISRPNLTFSTLTVSNMSPEDSSIYLCSTSDRSNYGYTFGSGTRLTVV.

This chain connects TRBV5-1 to TRBJ2-5, with a possible D match to TRBD2 (5 bases). CDR3 size: 14 residues. Germline V gene sequence: CDR1 SGHRS, CDR2 YFSETQ. Trimming stripped 2 bases from V and 7 bases from J, with 15 bases between. This chain's CDR3 is CASSFDEGEGTQYF. The CDR3 DNA is TGCGCCAGCAGCTTCGACGAGGGTGAGGGGACCCAGTACTTC.

The V and J genes are TRBV6-1 and TRBJ2-7; 9 bases match TRBD2. V gave up 5 bases and J gave up 12 bases; unmatched junction bases: 8. The length of the CDR3 is 12 residues. Germline CDR1 reads MNHNS; CDR2 reads SASEGT. The CDR3 loop reads CASSYGGGAPYF. For the CDR3, the DNA is TGTGCCAGCAGTTATGGCGGGGGGGCCCCGTACTTC.

CDR3 sequence reads: CAIPSSRDGNTIYF. CDR3 bases: TGTGCCATCCCATCCTCCCGGGATGGAAACACCATATATTTT. The chain couples TRBV2 to TRBJ1-3; D is unclear. Germline V gene data show CDR1 as SNHLY and CDR2 as FYNNEI. V lost 10 bases, J lost 3 bases, and 16 bases lay in between. The CDR3 is 14 amino acids.

The chain has TRBV6-1 and TRBJ2-1, with D possibly matching TRBD2 (5 bases). CDR3 size: 14 residues. Germline lookup yields CDR1 MNHNS and CDR2 SASEGT. The V end lost 4 bases, the J end lost 8 bases, and 15 bases lay between the germline ends. The CDR3 loop is CASSGLRAVDEQFF. CDR3 bases: TGTGCCAGCAGTGGGCTGAGGGCGGTGGATGAGCAGTTCTTC.

This sequence joins TRBV19 and TRBJ1-4; D possibly corresponds to TRBD1 (5 bases). The germline gives CDR1 LNHDA, CDR2 SQIVND (reference sequence). The CDR3 sequence is 14 residues long. The germline V and J ends were trimmed by 11 bases and 5 bases, with 18 bases remaining between them. The CDR3 spells CASKRAGMNEKLFF. In DNA form, the CDR3 reads TGTGCCTCAAAGCGGGCAGGGATGAATGAAAAACTGTTTTTT.